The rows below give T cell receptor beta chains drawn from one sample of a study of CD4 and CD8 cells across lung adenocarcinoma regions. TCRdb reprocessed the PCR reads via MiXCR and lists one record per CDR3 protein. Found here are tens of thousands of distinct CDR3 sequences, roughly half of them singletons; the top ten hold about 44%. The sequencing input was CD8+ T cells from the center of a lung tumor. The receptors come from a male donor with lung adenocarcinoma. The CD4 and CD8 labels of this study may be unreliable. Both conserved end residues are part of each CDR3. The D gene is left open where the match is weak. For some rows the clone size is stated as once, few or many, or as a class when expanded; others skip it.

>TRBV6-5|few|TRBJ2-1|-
TGTGCCAGCAGTTACTCAATGGGCTATGAGCAGTTCTTC
CASSYSMGYEQFF
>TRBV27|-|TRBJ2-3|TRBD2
TGTGCCAGCAGTTTGGGGACTAGCGGGAGTGGGGTGGATACGCAGTATTTT
CASSLGTSGSGVDTQYF
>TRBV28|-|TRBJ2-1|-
TGTGCCAGCAGAGAACAGGGCTACAATGAGCAGTTCTTC
CASREQGYNEQFF
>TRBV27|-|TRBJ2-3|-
TGTGCCAGCAGTCCCCGCCGCCGCGGCGCGGGGGCCTATGCCAAAGACACGCAGTACTTT
CASSPRRRGAGAYAKDTQYF
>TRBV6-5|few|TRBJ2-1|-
TGTGCCAGCAGTTACATTGGCGGAAACAATGAGCAGTTCTTC
CASSYIGGNNEQFF
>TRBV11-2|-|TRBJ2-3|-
TGTGCCAGTAGCCCGGGGCAGGGGGGCCGCGACAAAGATACCCAGTATTTC
CASSPGQGGRDKDTQYF
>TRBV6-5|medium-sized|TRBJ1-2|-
TGTGCCAGCAGTTTAAGAGGGATGGATGGCTACACCTTC
CASSLRGMDGYTF
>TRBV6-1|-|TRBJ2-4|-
TGTGCCAGCAGTGACGAAAGACGGCTAGCCAAAAACATTCAGTACTTC
CASSDERRLAKNIQYF
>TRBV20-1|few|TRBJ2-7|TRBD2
TGCAGTGCTAGAGAAGGCCGGAGCGGGGTAGGCGAGCAGTACTTC
CSAREGRSGVGEQYF
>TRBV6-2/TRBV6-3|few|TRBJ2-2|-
TGTGCCAGCCAGAGTAACACCGGGGAGCTGTTTTTT
CASQSNTGELFF
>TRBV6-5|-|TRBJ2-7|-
TGTGCCAGCAGTTATAGTGCTTACAGGATGTACGATGAGCAGTACTTC
CASSYSAYRMYDEQYF
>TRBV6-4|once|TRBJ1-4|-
TGTGCCAGCAGGCCCTTGAGAGGACACTCAACGGGGCGAAATGAAAAACTGTTTTTT
CASRPLRGHSTGRNEKLFF
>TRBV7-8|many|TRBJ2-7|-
TGTGCCAGCAGCCACGGACCTAGCGTCTACGAGCAGTACTTC
CASSHGPSVYEQYF
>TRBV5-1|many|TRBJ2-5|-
TGCGCCAGCAGCCAAACGGGCCGCCGGGGAGAGACCCAGTACTTC
CASSQTGRRGETQYF
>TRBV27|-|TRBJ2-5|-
TGTGCCAGCAGGGGCGGAGGGGGTCGTGACCAAAACACCCAGTACTTC
CASRGGGGRDQNTQYF
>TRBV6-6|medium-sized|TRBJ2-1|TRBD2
TGTGCCAGCAGCCTAGCGGGAAGGGAGTTCTTC
CASSLAGREFF
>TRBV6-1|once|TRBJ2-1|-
TGTGCCAGCAAGGCCCCGGGACTTGTGAGAGCGGTTGAGCAGTATTTC
CASKAPGLVRAVEQYF
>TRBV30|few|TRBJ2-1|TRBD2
TGTGCCTGGAGTGCCGCAAGTACTAGCGGGAGGCAGTTCTTC
CAWSAASTSGRQFF
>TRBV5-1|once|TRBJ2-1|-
TGCGCCAGCCAACAGAACAATGAGCAGTTCTTC
CASQQNNEQFF
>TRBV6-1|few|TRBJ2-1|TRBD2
TGTGCCAGCAGTGAAGAGCCTAGCGGGATATATGAGCAGTTCTTC
CASSEEPSGIYEQFF
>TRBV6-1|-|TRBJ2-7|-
TGTGCCAGCAGGAGGGGACGAGAGGTAGATACGCAGTACTTC
CASRRGREVDTQYF
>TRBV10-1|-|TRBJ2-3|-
TGCGCGGGCAGTGGGGCACGAGCGCGAGGCTTGCAGTATTTC
CAGSGARARGLQYF
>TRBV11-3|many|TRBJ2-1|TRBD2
TGTGCCAGCAGCTTAGAGGGGGCTAGCGGGTACAATGAGCAGTTCTTC
CASSLEGASGYNEQFF
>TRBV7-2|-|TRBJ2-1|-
TGTGCCAGCAGCCAGGTGGGGAAAAGTGAGCAGTTCTTC
CASSQVGKSEQFF
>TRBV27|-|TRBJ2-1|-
TGTGCCAGCAGTTTATGGGCAGGAGGCGTCAATGAGCAGTTCTTC
CASSLWAGGVNEQFF
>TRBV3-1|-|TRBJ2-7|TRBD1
TGTGCCAGCAGCAGGGACAGGGACTACGAGCAGTACTTC
CASSRDRDYEQYF
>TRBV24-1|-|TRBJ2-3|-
TGTGCCACCAGTGAACCCGGGGGCACAGATACGCAGTATTTT
CATSEPGGTDTQYF
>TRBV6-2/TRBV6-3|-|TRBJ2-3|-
TGTGCCAGCAGTTCGGGCGTCGGTACAGAGACGCAGTACTTT
CASSSGVGTETQYF
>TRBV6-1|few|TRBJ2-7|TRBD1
TGTGCCAGCAGTGGACAGGGGCCCTACGAGCAGTACTTC
CASSGQGPYEQYF
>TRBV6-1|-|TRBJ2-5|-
TGTGCCAGGGGGTACGGGGGAAGCGGCCAAGAGACCCAGTACTTC
CARGYGGSGQETQYF
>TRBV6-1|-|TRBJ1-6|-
TGTGCCAGCCTAGTCTATCAGTCAGCGTCCAATTCACCCCTCCACTTT
CASLVYQSASNSPLHF
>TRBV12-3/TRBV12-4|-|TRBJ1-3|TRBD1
TGTGCCAGCACCATTACAGGGGAACAAAACACCATATATTTT
CASTITGEQNTIYF
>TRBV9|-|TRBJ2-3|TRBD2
TGTGCCAGCAGCCCCCGAGGGGAGGGGCCAGATACGCAGTATTTT
CASSPRGEGPDTQYF
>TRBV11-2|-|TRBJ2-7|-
TGTGCCAGCAGCTTAGAACAAGGGACTGCCAGCTCCTACGAGCAGTACTTC
CASSLEQGTASSYEQYF
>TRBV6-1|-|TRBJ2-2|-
TGTGCCAGCAGGGCAGTGTTCACCGGGAAGCAGTTTTTT
CASRAVFTGKQFF
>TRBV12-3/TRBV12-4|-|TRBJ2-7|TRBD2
TGTGCCAGCAGAGGACTAGCGGGGAACTACGAGCAGTACTTC
CASRGLAGNYEQYF
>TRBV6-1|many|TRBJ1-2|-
TGTGCCAGCACCGCGCGAGGCTATGGCTACACCTTC
CASTARGYGYTF
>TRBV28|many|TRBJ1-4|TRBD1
TGTGCCAGCAGTTTAGGGCAGGGGGCTAATGAAAAACTGTTTTTT
CASSLGQGANEKLFF
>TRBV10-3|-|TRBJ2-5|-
TGTGCGGGCAAAGGGGGACATCAACAAGAGACCCAGTACTTT
CAGKGGHQQETQYF
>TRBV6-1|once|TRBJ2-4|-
TGTGGCAGCGGCTCGCTCGGAGGGCTCAAAAATACGCAGTACTTC
CGSGSLGGLKNTQYF
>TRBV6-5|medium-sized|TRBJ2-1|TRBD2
TGTGCCAGCAGGGGCCTGTTGGGGCGGGAGTTTAGTTCCTACAATGAGCAGTTCTTC
CASRGLLGREFSSYNEQFF
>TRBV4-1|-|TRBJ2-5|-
TGCGCCAGCAGCCAATTTCAGGATTCGGAGACCCAGTACTTC
CASSQFQDSETQYF
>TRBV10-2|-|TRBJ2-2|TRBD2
TGCGCCAGCAGTGAGTCCGGGACTAGCGGGCTCATCGGGGGCGGGGAGCTGTTTTTT
CASSESGTSGLIGGGELFF
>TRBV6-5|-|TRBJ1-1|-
TGTGCCAGCAGTTACAGTCGGGTGACTGAAGCTTCCTTC
CASSYSRVTEASF
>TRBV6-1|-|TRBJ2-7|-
TGTGCCAGCAGACTGACAGGTCCCTCCTACGAGCAGTACTTC
CASRLTGPSYEQYF
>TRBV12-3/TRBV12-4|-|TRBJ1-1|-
TGTGCCAGCAGTTCCCTCGGAAGAAGGAGGGGAACTGAAGCTTTCTTT
CASSSLGRRRGTEAFF
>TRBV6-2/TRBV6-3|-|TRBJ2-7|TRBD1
TGTGCCAGCAGTGGGATAGGGACAGCCCTCTACGAGCAGTACTTC
CASSGIGTALYEQYF
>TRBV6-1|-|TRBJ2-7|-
TGTGCCAGCAGTGAAAATCCACTATCCTACAATGAGCAGTACTTC
CASSENPLSYNEQYF
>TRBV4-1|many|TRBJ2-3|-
TGCGCCAGCACTCCGACTCCAACCACAGATACGCAGTATTTT
CASTPTPTTDTQYF
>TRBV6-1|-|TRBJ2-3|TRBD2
TGTGCCAGCCGACAGCGGGAGGGCCGCACCGGGGCGCAGTATTTT
CASRQREGRTGAQYF
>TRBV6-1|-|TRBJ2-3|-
TGTGCCAGCAGTGCGGGGGACAGACGAGTTAACCCAGATACCCAGTACTTT
CASSAGDRRVNPDTQYF
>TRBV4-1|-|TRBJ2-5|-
TGCGCCAGCAGCCAAGGCGCTAGATCCGGGACCCAGTACTTC
CASSQGARSGTQYF
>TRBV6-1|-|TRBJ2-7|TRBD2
TGTGCCAGCAGTAAGGGACTAGGGGGTCCTGGCACAGATACGCAGTACTTC
CASSKGLGGPGTDTQYF
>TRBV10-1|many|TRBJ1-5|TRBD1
TGCGCCAGCAGTGAGTCGCGGCAGGGGGCCGATCAGCCCCAGCATTTT
CASSESRQGADQPQHF
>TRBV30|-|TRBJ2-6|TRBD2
TGTGCCTGGGACGCTGGACTAGCGGGAGGAGCTGGGGCCAACGTCCTGACTTTC
CAWDAGLAGGAGANVLTF
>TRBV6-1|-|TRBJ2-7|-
TGTGCCAGCAGTGAAGGTTTGGTTCGAGGGAACAATGCGCAGTACTTC
CASSEGLVRGNNAQYF
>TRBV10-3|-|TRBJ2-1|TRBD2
TGTGCCATCAGTGAGCCAAGACTAGCGAGACCCTCTGATATTGCTTATGAGCAGTTCTTC
CAISEPRLARPSDIAYEQFF
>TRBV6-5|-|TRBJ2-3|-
TGTGCCAGCAGTTGCTCGATGTCGGGGGCGGGCGGGACCCAGTATTTT
CASSCSMSGAGGTQYF
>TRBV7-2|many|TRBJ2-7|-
TGTGCCAGCAGCTTAAATAGGCGCGAGCAGTACTTC
CASSLNRREQYF
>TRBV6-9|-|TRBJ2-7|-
TGTGCCAGCAGTCGATTACAGGTGCACACTTTCTACGAGCAGTACTTC
CASSRLQVHTFYEQYF